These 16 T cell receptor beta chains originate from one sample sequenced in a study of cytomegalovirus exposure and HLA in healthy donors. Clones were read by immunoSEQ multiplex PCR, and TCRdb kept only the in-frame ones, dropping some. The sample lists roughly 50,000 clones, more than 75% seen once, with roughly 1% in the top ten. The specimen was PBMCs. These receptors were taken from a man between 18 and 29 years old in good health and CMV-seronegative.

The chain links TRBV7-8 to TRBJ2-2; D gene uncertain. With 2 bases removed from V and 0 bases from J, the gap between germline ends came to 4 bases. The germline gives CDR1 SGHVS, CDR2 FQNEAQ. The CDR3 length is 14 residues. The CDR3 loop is CASSLSSNTGELFF. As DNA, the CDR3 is TGTGCCAGCAGCTTAAGCTCGAACACCGGGGAGCTGTTTTTT.

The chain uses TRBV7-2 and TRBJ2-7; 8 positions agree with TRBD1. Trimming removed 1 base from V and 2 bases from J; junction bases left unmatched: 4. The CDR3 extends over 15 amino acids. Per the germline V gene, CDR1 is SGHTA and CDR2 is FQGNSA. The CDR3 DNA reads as TGTGCCAGCAGCTTAGGGTCGGGACAGGCCTACGAGCAGTACTTC. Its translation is CASSLGSGQAYEQYF.

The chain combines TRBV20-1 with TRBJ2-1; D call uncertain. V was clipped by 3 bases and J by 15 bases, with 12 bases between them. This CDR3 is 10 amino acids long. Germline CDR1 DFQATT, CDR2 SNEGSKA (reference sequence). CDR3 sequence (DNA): TGCAGTGCTAGTCTCGAAGCAACGTTCTTC. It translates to CSASLEATFF.

The CDR3 loop reads CAWSRQGDQPQHF. DNA for the CDR3: TGTGCCTGGAGTCGACAGGGAGACCAGCCCCAGCATTTT. This sequence joins TRBV30 and TRBJ1-5; 7 bases line up with TRBD1. Germline V gene sequence: CDR1 GTSNPN, CDR2 SVGIG (reference sequence). This CDR3 has 13 amino acids. V was clipped by 2 bases and J by 7 bases; unmatched bases: 5.

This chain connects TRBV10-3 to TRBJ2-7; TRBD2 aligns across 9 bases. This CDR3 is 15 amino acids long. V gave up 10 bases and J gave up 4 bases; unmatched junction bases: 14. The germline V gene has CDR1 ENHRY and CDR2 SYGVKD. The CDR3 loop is CATSVEGGRAYEQYF. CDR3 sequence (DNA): TGTGCCACCTCCGTTGAGGGCGGGAGGGCTTACGAGCAGTACTTC.

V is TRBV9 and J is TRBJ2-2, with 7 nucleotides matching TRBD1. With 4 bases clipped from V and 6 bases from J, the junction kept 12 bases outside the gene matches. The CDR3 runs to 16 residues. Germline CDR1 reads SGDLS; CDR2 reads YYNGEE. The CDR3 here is CASSTPRQGISGELFF. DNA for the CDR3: TGTGCCAGCAGCACACCAAGACAGGGAATCTCCGGGGAGCTGTTTTTT.

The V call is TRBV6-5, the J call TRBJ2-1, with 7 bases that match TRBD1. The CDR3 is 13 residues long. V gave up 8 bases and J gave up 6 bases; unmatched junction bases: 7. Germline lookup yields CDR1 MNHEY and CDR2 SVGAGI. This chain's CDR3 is CASSGEGANEQFF. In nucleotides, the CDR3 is TGTGCCAGCTCTGGAGAGGGGGCCAATGAGCAGTTCTTC.

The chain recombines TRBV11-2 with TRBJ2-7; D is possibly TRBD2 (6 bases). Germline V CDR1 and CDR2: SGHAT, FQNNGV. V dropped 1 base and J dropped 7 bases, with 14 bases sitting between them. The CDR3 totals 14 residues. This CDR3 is CASSLGGGEDEQYF. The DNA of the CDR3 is TGTGCCAGCAGCTTAGGCGGAGGGGAGGATGAGCAGTACTTC.

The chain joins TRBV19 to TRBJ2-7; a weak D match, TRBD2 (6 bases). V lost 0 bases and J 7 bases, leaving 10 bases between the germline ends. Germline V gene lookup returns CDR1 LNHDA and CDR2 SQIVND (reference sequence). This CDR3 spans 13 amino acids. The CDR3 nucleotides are TGTGCCAGTAGTATAGAGGAGGGCTTGGAGCAGTACTTC. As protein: CASSIEEGLEQYF.

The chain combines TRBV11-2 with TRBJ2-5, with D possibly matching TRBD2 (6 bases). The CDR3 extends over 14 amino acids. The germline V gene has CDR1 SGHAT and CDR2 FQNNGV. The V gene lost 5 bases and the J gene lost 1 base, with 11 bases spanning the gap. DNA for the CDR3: TGTGCCAGCAGCCCCCTCGGGGGCCAAGAGACCCAGTACTTC. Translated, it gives CASSPLGGQETQYF. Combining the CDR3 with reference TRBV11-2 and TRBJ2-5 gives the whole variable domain EAGVAQSPRYKIIEKRQSVAFWCNPISGHATLYWYQQILGQGPKLLIQFQNNGVVDDSQLPKDRFSAERLKGVDSTLKIQPAKLEDSAVYLCASSPLGGQETQYFGPGTRLLVL.

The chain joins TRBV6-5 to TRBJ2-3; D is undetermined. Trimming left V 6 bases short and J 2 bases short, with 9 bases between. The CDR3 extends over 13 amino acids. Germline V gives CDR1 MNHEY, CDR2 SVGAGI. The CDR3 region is CASRPYSTDTQYF. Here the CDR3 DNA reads TGTGCCAGCAGACCCTATTCCACAGATACGCAGTATTTT.

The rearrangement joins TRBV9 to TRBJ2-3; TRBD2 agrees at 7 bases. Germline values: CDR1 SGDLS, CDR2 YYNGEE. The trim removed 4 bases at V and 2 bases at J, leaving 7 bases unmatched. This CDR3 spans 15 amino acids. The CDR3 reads CASSSRDYSTDTQYF. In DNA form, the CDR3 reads TGTGCCAGCAGCTCCCGGGACTACTCCACAGATACGCAGTATTTT.

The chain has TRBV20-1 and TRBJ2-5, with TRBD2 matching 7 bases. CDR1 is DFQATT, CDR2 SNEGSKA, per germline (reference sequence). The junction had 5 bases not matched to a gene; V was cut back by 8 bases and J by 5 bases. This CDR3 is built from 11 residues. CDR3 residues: CSWTRAETQYF. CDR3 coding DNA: TGCAGTTGGACTAGAGCCGAGACCCAGTACTTC.

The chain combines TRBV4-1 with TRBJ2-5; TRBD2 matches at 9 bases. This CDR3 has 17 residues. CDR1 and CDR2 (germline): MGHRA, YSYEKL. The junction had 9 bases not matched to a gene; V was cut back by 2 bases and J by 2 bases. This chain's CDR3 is CASSQFIAGVGQETQYF. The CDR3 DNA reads TGCGCCAGCAGCCAATTTATAGCGGGAGTCGGGCAAGAGACCCAGTACTTC.

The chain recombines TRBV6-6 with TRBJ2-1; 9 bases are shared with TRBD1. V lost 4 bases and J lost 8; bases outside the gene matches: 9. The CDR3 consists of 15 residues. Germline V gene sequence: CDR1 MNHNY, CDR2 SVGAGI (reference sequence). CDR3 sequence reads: CASSSGTGILDEQFF. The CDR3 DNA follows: TGTGCCAGCAGTTCCGGGACAGGGATTTTGGATGAGCAGTTCTTC.

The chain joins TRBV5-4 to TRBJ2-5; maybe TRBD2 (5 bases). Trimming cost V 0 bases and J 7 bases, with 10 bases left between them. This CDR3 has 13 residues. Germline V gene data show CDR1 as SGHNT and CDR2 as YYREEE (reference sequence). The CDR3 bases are TGTGCCAGCAGCTTGGGGCGAGAGGGGACCCAGTACTTC. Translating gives CASSLGREGTQYF.